This T cell receptor beta chain was obtained from a study of blood T cell repertoires in COVID-19. Whole-study context: In each case, the material was cDNA or gDNA derived from T cells, B-cell-depleted T cells, or PBMCs.

Ages ranged from roughly 18 to 100 years, with residence in about two dozen US areas. Recovery meant two consecutive negative NP/OP PCR tests, professional clearance, or resolved symptoms. Trimming cost V 4 bases and J 4 bases, with 7 bases left between them. This CDR3 spans 13 amino acids. Germline CDR1 is LGHNA and CDR2 is YNFKEQ. Methods used by the authors: Estimates of nucleated cell counts were drawn from the amplification of reference gene primers. Sequenced by immunoSEQ multiplex PCR; TCRdb stores in-frame clones only, minus some. Clone size and the V and J calls come from that table; the DNA yielded D and trimming. The sample holds 220,000 or so clones; 80% to 85% are singletons and the top ten take 6.8%.

This receptor was obtained from a woman in her thirties or forties who had recovered from COVID-19. The chain couples TRBV4-2 to TRBJ2-2; the D gene is possibly TRBD1 (6 bases). The sample taken for sequencing was PBMCs or T cells enriched from blood (not recorded which). CDR3 region: CASSRGGTGELFF. CDR3 sequence (DNA): TGTGCCAGCAGCCGAGGGGGCACCGGGGAGCTGTTTTTT.